The clone carrying this TCR beta chain was found a few times. V lost 2 bases and J lost 7, with 15 bases in between. CDR3 length: 15 amino acids. CDR1 and CDR2 (germline): SGHNT, YYREEE (reference sequence). This sample is drawn from a study of T-cell memory formation after mild COVID-19. TCRdb independently ran MiXCR on the 5' RACE reads; one entry per CDR3 protein. The sample holds hundreds of thousands of distinct CDR3 sequences; less than 25% are singletons and the top ten take less than 15%. Input material: PBMCs or a T cell subset sorted from them (not recorded which). The chain combines TRBV5-4 with TRBJ2-2; possible D gene TRBD2, 5 bases. This receptor was identified in an adult woman who had mild COVID-19 (a few samples of this study predate the infection). Cell type and time point are not known. Here the CDR3 DNA reads TGTGCCAGCAGCTTTGAACCGAATCGGGGCGGGGAGCTGTTTTTT. Translation: CASSFEPNRGGELFF.